A few counts support the clone carrying this TCR beta chain. V was clipped by 3 bases and J by 1 base, with 19 bases between them. Germline assignment: CDR1 KGHDR and CDR2 SFDVKD. The CDR3 extends over 18 amino acids. This specimen belongs to a study of blood T cells in healthy people across ages. Primers used in a second PCR of about 7 to 12 cycles were a sample-barcoded 5' primer and a J-beta primer mix. Using its own MiXCR run on the 5' RACE reads, TCRdb lists one record per CDR3 protein. The profile shows roughly 1.9 million distinct CDR3 sequences, about 39% of them singletons. Specimen: blood. This chain joins TRBV24-1 and TRBJ2-3; D is unresolved. This clonotype originated in a human donor in good health. In DNA form, the CDR3 reads TGTGCCACCAGTGATCCCCGCCTTGCCGTTCAAGGCACAGATACGCAGTATTTT. Translated, it gives CATSDPRLAVQGTDTQYF.